This TCR beta chain came from a study of OX40 agonist ivuxolimab in advanced cancers. The protocol was immunoSEQ multiplex PCR, while the TCRdb copy is restricted to in-frame clones and leaves out a portion. Among about 13,000 clones, about 84% were seen once, and the ten largest hold around 20%. Germline V gives CDR1 SGDLS, CDR2 YYNGEE. The CDR3 extends over 15 amino acids. Trimming cost V 2 bases and J 3 bases, with 13 bases left between them. This chain connects TRBV9 to TRBJ2-3; weak D call: TRBD2 (6 bases). The sample consisted of CD4+ or CD8+ T cells sorted from blood, taken in a trial of the OX40 agonist ivuxolimab. This clonotype was sampled from an adult with an advanced solid tumor such as melanoma, head and neck, liver or kidney cancer. CDR3 nucleotide sequence: TGTGCCAGCAGCGTTCACGGGACTGGGACAGATACGCAGTATTTT. Translating gives CASSVHGTGTDTQYF.